The rows below give T cell receptor beta chains drawn from one sample of a study of blood T cell repertoires in COVID-19. Profiling relied on immunoSEQ multiplex PCR, and the TCRdb table lists in-frame clones only, not all of them. This sample carries approximately 100,000 clones, approximately 92% of them seen once, and the ten largest clones take under 7.5%. Material for sequencing was peripheral blood. Receptor source: a man between 70 and 80 years old with acute or convalescent COVID-19. CDR3s include the opening cysteine and the closing phenylalanine or tryptophan. Each record gives: clone size, J gene, D gene, V gene, CDR3 DNA, CDR3 protein. D genes are given only for firm matches. Size values are once, few and many counts, or a class for expanded clones, and some rows have none.

clone_size: .; j_call: TRBJ2-2; d_call: .; v_call: TRBV18; cdr3_nt: TGTGCCAGCCCCAGGGCCAACGCCGGGGAGCTGTTTTTT; cdr3_aa: CASPRANAGELFF
clone_size: .; j_call: TRBJ1-6; d_call: .; v_call: TRBV3-1/TRBV3-2; cdr3_nt: TGTGCCAGCAGCCAAGTAGCAAATTCACCCCTCCACTTT; cdr3_aa: CASSQVANSPLHF
clone_size: .; j_call: TRBJ1-5; d_call: TRBD1; v_call: TRBV6-5; cdr3_nt: TGTGCCAGCAGATTGACAGGGTCACGCAATCAGCCCCAGCATTTT; cdr3_aa: CASRLTGSRNQPQHF
clone_size: .; j_call: TRBJ1-6; d_call: TRBD1; v_call: TRBV4-2; cdr3_nt: TGTGCCAGCAGCCAAGGTACAGGACAGGGTTATAATTCACCCCTCCACTTT; cdr3_aa: CASSQGTGQGYNSPLHF
clone_size: .; j_call: TRBJ2-2; d_call: TRBD1; v_call: TRBV7-9; cdr3_nt: TGTGCCAGCAGCTTCCGGCCCTGGGACAGCGCGAACACCGGGGAGCTGTTTTTT; cdr3_aa: CASSFRPWDSANTGELFF
clone_size: .; j_call: TRBJ2-7; d_call: TRBD1; v_call: TRBV11-3; cdr3_nt: TGTGCCAGCAGTTTTGGTACCGGGACAGGGGACGAGCAGTACTTC; cdr3_aa: CASSFGTGTGDEQYF
clone_size: .; j_call: TRBJ2-1; d_call: .; v_call: TRBV5-6; cdr3_nt: TGTGCCAGCAGCTTGGGGAGCGTCTATGAGCAGTTCTTC; cdr3_aa: CASSLGSVYEQFF
clone_size: .; j_call: TRBJ1-1; d_call: TRBD1; v_call: TRBV9; cdr3_nt: TGTGCCAGCAGCATCGGGACAGAGAACACTGAAGCTTTCTTT; cdr3_aa: CASSIGTENTEAFF
clone_size: .; j_call: TRBJ2-1; d_call: TRBD2; v_call: TRBV6-2/TRBV6-3; cdr3_nt: TGTGCCAGCAGTTCTAGCGGGAGGGCCGTGGTTGGGCAGTTCTTC; cdr3_aa: CASSSSGRAVVGQFF
clone_size: .; j_call: TRBJ2-1; d_call: TRBD2; v_call: TRBV11-3; cdr3_nt: TGTGCCAGCAGCTTACGTGGGGGGGACAATGAGCAGTTCTTC; cdr3_aa: CASSLRGGDNEQFF
clone_size: once; j_call: TRBJ2-5; d_call: TRBD2; v_call: TRBV9; cdr3_nt: TGTGCCAGCAGCGATAGCGGGTCCGAGGGAGAGACCCAGTACTTC; cdr3_aa: CASSDSGSEGETQYF
clone_size: .; j_call: TRBJ1-5; d_call: .; v_call: TRBV6-2/TRBV6-3; cdr3_nt: TGTGCCAGCAGTTACCCGGGGGGCTGGGGTCAGCCCCAGCATTTT; cdr3_aa: CASSYPGGWGQPQHF
clone_size: .; j_call: TRBJ1-2; d_call: .; v_call: TRBV24-1; cdr3_nt: TGTGCCACCAGTGACCCGACAGTAAGCTATGGCTACACCTTC; cdr3_aa: CATSDPTVSYGYTF
clone_size: once; j_call: TRBJ2-3; d_call: .; v_call: TRBV6-5; cdr3_nt: TGTGCCAGCAGTTACAGGGGCCGCACAGATACGCAGTATTTT; cdr3_aa: CASSYRGRTDTQYF